This T cell receptor beta chain was captured in a study of CD8+ T cells in alopecia areata. On the study more broadly: Treated patients were given oral tofacitinib, which was dosed at 5 to 10 mg twice daily. Regarding the study as a whole: While tofacitinib was given, many expanded lesional clones persisted in scalp and blood. Only a single nonresponder existed, so baseline CD8+ expansion links stay unclear.

The CDR3 has 13 residues. The V end lost 6 bases, the J end lost 4 bases, and 7 bases lay between the germline ends. Per the germline V gene, CDR1 is MGHRA and CDR2 is YSYEKL. Sequencing templates came from extracted RNA that was reverse transcribed into cDNA. Generated by immunoSEQ multiplex PCR, the TCRdb table keeps only in-frame clones and is missing some. Of approximately 100,000 clones in the sample, about three fifths are singletons; the top ten hold around 15%. Documented treatment: oral pan-JAK inhibitor, 5-10 mg twice daily. As for this clone: The antigen is undetermined.

This chain links TRBV4-1 with TRBJ2-6; the D is unclear. The sequence came from a human donor with alopecia areata. Here the sequenced sample was CD8+ T cells sorted from blood, taken between weeks 55 and 65, from a patient treated with tofacitinib. CDR3 residues: CASRGSGANVLTF. The CDR3 region has the DNA TGCGCCAGCAGGGGGTCCGGGGCCAACGTCCTGACTTTC.